This T cell receptor (beta chain) appears in the sequencing data of a study of shared clonotypes between healthy human individuals (dated by TCRdb to about 2020). About the full investigation: The cohort included three men and a couple of women between 18 and 49 years of age. The study deeply sequenced blood TCR repertoires of several healthy adults to estimate repertoire size and the extent of clonotype sharing between individuals. Libraries were prepared and TCR repertoires were sequenced by different laboratories using diverse techniques, in order to increase sequencing depth and limit assay-specific biases. Each donor's leukapheresis produced roughly between roughly 0.85 and 9.5 billion PBMCs. The paper as a whole reports these results and caveats: Sampling was restricted to blood, and TCR repertoires in tissue are likely to differ from TCR repertoires in blood. Because the study included a small number of donors, the genetic and exposure-history diversity represented was limited. Pairwise subsampling led to the expectation that sequencing depth would affect the degree of clonotype sharing among donors.

TCR CDR3 regions were amplified from genomic DNA by multiplex PCR using the deep immunoSEQ assay. For each cell subset, the extracted genomic DNA was distributed evenly across all wells of several immunoSEQ 96-well plates, and each plate served as one replicate. For unsorted PBMC, around 290 ng of genomic DNA, equivalent to 30,000 to 35,000 T cell genomes, went into each replicate PCR. Unsorted PBMC genomic DNA was sequenced across ten immunoSEQ deep assay plates. Purified libraries were quantified with a Qubit 3.0 fluorometer, sized on a Bioanalyzer 2100, and re-quantified with the KAPA Library Quantification kit. A separate single-read 150-cycle Illumina NextSeq 550 flow cell was used to sequence each immunoSEQ 96-well plate. In the source study's methods: Because only junctional sequences without quality scores were contained in the immunoSEQ output, filtering matching that applied to full-length reads could not be performed. To assign V/J genes and CDR3, sequences were annotated using PyIR, a Python wrapper for IgBLAST v1.9, with IMGT germline references. Reads with weak V/J assignments (E-value above 1e-6), missing CDR3, stop codons, out-of-frame junctions, or ambiguous translated residues were removed. V3J clonotypes were defined by identical inferred V gene, J gene, and CDR3 amino acid sequence. The percentage overlap between two repertoires was calculated by dividing the number of shared unique clonotypes by the size of the smaller repertoire. Repertoire richness was assessed with RTK rarefaction, the Chao1 estimator, and Recon v2.1 estimates of unobserved clonotypes. Entries here come from immuneACCESS through TCRdb and include only in-frame sequences with V and J called. Some clones fail to appear in such tables; in the studies checked, an unresolved V gene covers under half of the shortfall, and the cause of the remainder is unknown. Clone size and the V and J calls come from that table; the DNA yielded D and trimming. The sample records about 510,000 clones, approximately 79% of which are singletons. The ten biggest clones cover 10% to 15% of the sample.

Comment on this clone: The antigen it binds to is not known. Base qualities are missing; no much larger clone stands one base away.

Healthy HIV-negative adults with no recently reported acute infections or vaccinations were included as donors. All donors were Caucasian adults living in Nashville, Tennessee, USA. For unsorted samples, about 85 million PBMCs were counted and genomic DNA was extracted with the QIAamp DNA Blood Mini kit. Blood was collected by leukapheresis, and PBMCs were isolated by Ficoll-Histopaque density gradient centrifugation and then cryopreserved in liquid nitrogen vapor phase. CDR1 MNHNS and CDR2 SASEGT are derived from the germline V gene. V drops 5 bases and J drops 3 bases, leaving 8 bases in between. The CDR3 runs 12 residues from the cysteine to the phenylalanine. Only CDR3 DNA remains: 36 bases, in frame from the first base.

The sequence joins TRBV6-1 to TRBJ2-7, with the identity of the D gene unclear. Sequencing was performed on PBMCs. The sequence was obtained from a woman in her forties in good health. Some clones in this sample may be carry-over from other donors' samples. The sequence in DNA is TGTGCCAGCAGTTTTCTTAGCTACGAGCAGTACTTC. It translates as CASSFLSYEQYF.